The sequence of this T cell receptor (beta chain) was determined in a study of circulating and synovial CD4+ cells in juvenile arthritis. Findings and limits, study-wide: Deeper sequencing increased measured overlap with synovial clonotypes. Compared with bulk blood, circulating pathogenic-like lymphocytes shared substantially more CDR3 sequences with synovial T cells. Vbeta family usage analysis did not detect the pathogenic-like versus bulk difference.

The method was immunoSEQ multiplex PCR; TCRdb's version includes in-frame clones alone and lacks a portion of them. The sample holds 35,000 or so clones, roughly 96% seen once. Samples derive from patients with active juvenile idiopathic arthritis. About this clone: Its specificity is not known.

The TCR comes from a human donor with juvenile idiopathic arthritis. Sequencing input: CD4+ T cells from blood.

The CDR3, as DNA: TGTGCCAGCAGCCAAGACAAGGGCGGACTGGCGAACACCGGGGAGCTGTTTTTT. Translating gives CASSQDKGGLANTGELFF. The chain has TRBV4-2 and TRBJ2-2; tentative D call: TRBD2 (5 bases). Between the trimmed V and J ends, which lost 0 bases and 0 bases, there was a span of 14 bases. The V gene's germline CDR1 is LGHNA and CDR2 YNFKEQ. The CDR3 covers 18 residues.